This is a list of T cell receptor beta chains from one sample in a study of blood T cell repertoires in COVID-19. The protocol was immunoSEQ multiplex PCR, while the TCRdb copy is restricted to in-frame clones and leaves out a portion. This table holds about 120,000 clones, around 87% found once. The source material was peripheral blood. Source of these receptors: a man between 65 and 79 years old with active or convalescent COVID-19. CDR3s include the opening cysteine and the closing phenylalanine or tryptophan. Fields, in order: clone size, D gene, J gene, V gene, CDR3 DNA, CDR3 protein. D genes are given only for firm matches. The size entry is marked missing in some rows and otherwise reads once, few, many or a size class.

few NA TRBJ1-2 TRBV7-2 TGTGCCAGCAGCTTAGGCGGGTACGGCAGCTATGGCTACACCTTC CASSLGGYGSYGYTF
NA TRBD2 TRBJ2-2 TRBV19 TGTGCCAGTAGTATGAGAGGACTAGCGGGAGCCGGGGAGCTGTTTTTT CASSMRGLAGAGELFF
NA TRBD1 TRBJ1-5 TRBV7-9 TGTGCCAGCAGCTTAGAGGGGACCAGGGGGTATCAGCCCCAGCATTTT CASSLEGTRGYQPQHF
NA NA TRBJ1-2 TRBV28 TGTGCCAGCAGTAACCCTGGAGGGACCTATGGCTACACCTTC CASSNPGGTYGYTF
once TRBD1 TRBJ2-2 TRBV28 TGTGCCATACAAGGACAGGGCGCGAACACCGGGGAGCTGTTTTTT CAIQGQGANTGELFF
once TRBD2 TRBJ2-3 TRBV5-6 TGTGCCAGCAGCGGAAAAATAGCGGGGACGGGCACAGATACGCAGTATTTT CASSGKIAGTGTDTQYF
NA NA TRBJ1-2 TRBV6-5 TGTGCCAGCACCCGAACTGCTAACTATGGCTACACCTTC CASTRTANYGYTF
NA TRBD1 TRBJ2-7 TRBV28 TGTGCCAGCAGTACCCCCGGGACAGCCTACGAGCAGTACTTC CASSTPGTAYEQYF
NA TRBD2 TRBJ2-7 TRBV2 TGTGCCAGCAGTCAACTAGCGGAGGCCTACGAGCAGTACTTC CASSQLAEAYEQYF
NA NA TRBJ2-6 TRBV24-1 TGTGCCACCAGTTCGCTGGGGGGGCCTGGGGCCAACGTCCTGACTTTC CATSSLGGPGANVLTF
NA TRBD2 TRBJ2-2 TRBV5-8 TGTGCCAGCAGCTTGGAGACTAGCGGGAGGACGAACACCGGGGAGCTGTTTTTT CASSLETSGRTNTGELFF
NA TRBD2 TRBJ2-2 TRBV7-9 TGTGCCAGCAGCGCAAAGGGACTAGCGGGTAACACCGGGGAGCTGTTTTTT CASSAKGLAGNTGELFF
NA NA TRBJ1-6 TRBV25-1 TGTGCCAGCAGTGAACACAGGGATAATTCACCCCTCCACTTT CASSEHRDNSPLHF
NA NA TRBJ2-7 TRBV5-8 TGTGCCAGCAGCTTGGAGGGACACCTACCTTACGAGCAGTACTTC CASSLEGHLPYEQYF
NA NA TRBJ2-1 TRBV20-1 TGCAGTGTTCCAGACAGTACTCTCGGGTTCTTC CSVPDSTLGFF
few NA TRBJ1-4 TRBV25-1 TGTGCCAGCAGTCTGGGGGCGAGTGAAAAACTGTTTTTT CASSLGASEKLFF
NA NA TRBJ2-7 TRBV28 TGTGCCAGCACCACCCAGGGCAGGTCGTCCTACGAGCAGTACTTC CASTTQGRSSYEQYF
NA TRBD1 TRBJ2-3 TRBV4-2 TGTGCCAGCAGCCCGCGACAGGGGGCGCAGGGAGATACGCAGTATTTT CASSPRQGAQGDTQYF
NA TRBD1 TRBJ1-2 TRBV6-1 TGTGCCAGCAGTGATAGGACAGGAACCGATGGCTACACCTTC CASSDRTGTDGYTF
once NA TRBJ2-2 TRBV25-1 TGTGCCAGCAGTGAACCAGGGGCGAACACCGGGGAGCTGTTTTTT CASSEPGANTGELFF
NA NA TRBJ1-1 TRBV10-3 TGTGCCATCAGTGTTGACAGCTATCTCACTGAAGCTTTCTTT CAISVDSYLTEAFF
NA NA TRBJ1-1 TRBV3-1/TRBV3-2 TGTGCCAGCAGCCAAAGGGGCACTGAAGCTTTCTTT CASSQRGTEAFF
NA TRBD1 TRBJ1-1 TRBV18 TGTGCCAGCTCACTCGTGGACCTACAGGGGGCGGCGAACACTGAAGCTTTCTTT CASSLVDLQGAANTEAFF
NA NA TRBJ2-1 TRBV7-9 TGTGCCAGCAGATCTGTATCCTACAATGAGCAGTTCTTC CASRSVSYNEQFF
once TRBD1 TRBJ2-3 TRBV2 TGTGCCAGCAGTGACCTACAGGGGGGTGCCCTATATACGCAGTATTTT CASSDLQGGALYTQYF
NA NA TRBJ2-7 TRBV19 TGTGCCAGTAGTATAGATGCGGGGAGATACGAGCAGTACTTC CASSIDAGRYEQYF
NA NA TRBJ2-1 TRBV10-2 TGCGCCAGCGGTCCTTACAGTAGGTCCAGAGATTCCTACAATGAGCAGTTCTTC CASGPYSRSRDSYNEQFF
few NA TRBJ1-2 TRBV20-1 TGCAGTGCTAGTCCCCGGGATCACTATGGCTACACCTTC CSASPRDHYGYTF
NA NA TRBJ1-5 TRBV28 TGTGCCAGCAGTTTATTAGGGGGGGTTGCTCAGCCCCAGCATTTT CASSLLGGVAQPQHF
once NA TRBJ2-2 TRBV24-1 TGTGCCACCAGTGATTTGGAAGGGGATAACACCGGGGAGCTGTTTTTT CATSDLEGDNTGELFF
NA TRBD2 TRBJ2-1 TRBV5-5 TGTGCCAGCAGCTTGGCTAGCGGGACGGGATGGGAGCAGTTCTTC CASSLASGTGWEQFF
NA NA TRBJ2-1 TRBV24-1 TGTGCCACCAGTGACCAAGACACCGAGCAGTTCTTC CATSDQDTEQFF